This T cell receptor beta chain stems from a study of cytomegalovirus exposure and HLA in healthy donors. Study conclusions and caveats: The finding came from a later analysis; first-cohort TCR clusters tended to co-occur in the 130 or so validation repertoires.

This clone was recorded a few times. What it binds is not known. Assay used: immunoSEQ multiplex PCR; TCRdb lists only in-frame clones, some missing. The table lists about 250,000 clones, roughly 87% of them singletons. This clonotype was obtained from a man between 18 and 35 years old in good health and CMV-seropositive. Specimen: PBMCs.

The DNA for the CDR3 is TGCGCCAGCAGCTTGGAGGGAGGGCCGAGGGATGAGCAGTTCTTC. Protein: CASSLEGGPRDEQFF. The J gene is TRBJ2-1, the V gene TRBV5-1; 7 nucleotides align to TRBD2. The CDR3 length is 15 residues. V lost 0 bases and J lost 8; bases outside the gene matches: 8. Germline assignment: CDR1 SGHRS and CDR2 YFSETQ.